These 7 T cell receptor beta chains were all obtained from the same sample, sequenced in a study of identical twins. TCRdb analysed the 5' RACE reads with MiXCR anew, one entry per CDR3 protein. Here the sample spans under 1 million distinct CDR3 sequences, around 12% being singletons. The data also belong to a second study, concerning yellow fever vaccine responses in identical twins.

Sequencing was done on a sample of PBMCs. Receptors originate from a young woman in good health.

This sequence joins TRBV7-9 and TRBJ2-7; 9 nucleotides align to TRBD2. CDR3 length: 12 residues. Germline assignment: CDR1 SEHNR and CDR2 FQNEAQ (reference sequence). V trimming: 1 base; J trimming: 12 bases; junction bases outside the gene matches: 4. CDR3 nucleotide sequence: TGTGCCAGCAGCTTAGGACTAGCGGACTTGTACTTC. Translation: CASSLGLADLYF.

V usage is TRBV29-1 and J usage is TRBJ2-1; 10 bases agree with TRBD1. Germline lookup yields CDR1 SQVTM and CDR2 ANQGSEA. The CDR3 extends over 16 amino acids. V shed 3 bases, J shed 1 base, and the junction held 6 bases outside the gene matches. CDR3 sequence reads: CSVDRGTGESYNEQFF. The CDR3 DNA sequence: TGCAGCGTTGATAGAGGGACAGGGGAATCCTACAATGAGCAGTTCTTC.

This clonotype has at least ten counts. The rearrangement joins TRBV21-1 to TRBJ2-6; TRBD1 was called by the table and not checked on the DNA. TRBV21-1 represents a pseudogene. The CDR3 is made up of 19 amino acids. This chain's CDR3 is CASSNRAGANHCGANVLTF. DNA for the CDR3: TGTGCCAGCAGCAACAGGGCAGGCGCTAATCACTGTGGGGCCAACGTCCTGACTTTC.

Remarks on this clonotype: The junction departs from germline at one end; a sequencing error may be responsible. The rearrangement joins TRBV20-1 to TRBJ2-6, with D tentatively TRBD1 (5 bases). The CDR3 has 14 amino acids. CDR1 is DFQATT, CDR2 SNEGSKA, per germline (reference sequence). The CDR3 here is CSARDRSGANVLTF. The CDR3 coding sequence is TGCAGTGCTAGAGATAGGTCTGGGGCCAACGTCCTGACCTTC.

V is TRBV6-5 and J is TRBJ1-4; 8 bases map to TRBD1. The V and J ends lost 4 bases and 2 bases, in that order; junction bases with no gene match: 9. Per the germline V gene, CDR1 is MNHEY and CDR2 is SVGAGI. The CDR3 runs 17 residues. The CDR3 spells CASSSAQGAITNEKLFF. The CDR3 DNA sequence: TGTGCCAGCAGTTCTGCGCAGGGGGCTATTACTAATGAAAAACTGTTTTTT.

This clonotype was detected many times. The J gene is TRBJ1-2, the V gene TRBV29-1, with 7 positions matching TRBD1. Germline V gene sequence: CDR1 SQVTM, CDR2 ANQGSEA. The CDR3 runs 14 residues. The junction had 8 bases not matched to a gene; V was cut back by 5 bases and J by 2 bases. CDR3 in amino acids: CSVPAVDRNYGYTF. In DNA form, the CDR3 reads TGCAGCGTTCCCGCGGTGGACAGGAACTATGGCTACACCTTC.

This clonotype has only a few counts. J is TRBJ2-1 and V is TRBV27; 9 bases line up with TRBD2. Germline-derived CDR1 and CDR2 are MNHEY and SMNVEV (reference sequence). J lost 0 bases, V lost 5 bases, and 8 bases had no gene match. The CDR3 sequence is 17 residues long. The CDR3, as DNA: TGTGCCAGCAGTGGGCGGGGGGGATACAGCTCCTACAATGAGCAGTTCTTC. Protein sequence: CASSGRGGYSSYNEQFF.